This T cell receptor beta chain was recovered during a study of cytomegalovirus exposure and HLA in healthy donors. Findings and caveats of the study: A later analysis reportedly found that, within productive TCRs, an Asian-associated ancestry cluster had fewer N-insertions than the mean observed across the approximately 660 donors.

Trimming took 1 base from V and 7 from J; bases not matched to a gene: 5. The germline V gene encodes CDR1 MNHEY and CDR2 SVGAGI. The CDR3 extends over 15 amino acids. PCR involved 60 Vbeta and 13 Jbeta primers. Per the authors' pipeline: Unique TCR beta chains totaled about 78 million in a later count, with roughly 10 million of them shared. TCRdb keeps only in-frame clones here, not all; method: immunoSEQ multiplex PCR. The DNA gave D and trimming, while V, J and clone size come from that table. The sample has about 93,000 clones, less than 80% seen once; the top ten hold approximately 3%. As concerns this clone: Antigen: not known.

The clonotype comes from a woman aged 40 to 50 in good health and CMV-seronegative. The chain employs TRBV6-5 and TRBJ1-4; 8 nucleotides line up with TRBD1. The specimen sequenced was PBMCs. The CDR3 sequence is CASSYFAGGGEKLFF. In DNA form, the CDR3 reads TGTGCCAGCAGTTACTTCGCAGGGGGCGGTGAAAAACTGTTTTTT.